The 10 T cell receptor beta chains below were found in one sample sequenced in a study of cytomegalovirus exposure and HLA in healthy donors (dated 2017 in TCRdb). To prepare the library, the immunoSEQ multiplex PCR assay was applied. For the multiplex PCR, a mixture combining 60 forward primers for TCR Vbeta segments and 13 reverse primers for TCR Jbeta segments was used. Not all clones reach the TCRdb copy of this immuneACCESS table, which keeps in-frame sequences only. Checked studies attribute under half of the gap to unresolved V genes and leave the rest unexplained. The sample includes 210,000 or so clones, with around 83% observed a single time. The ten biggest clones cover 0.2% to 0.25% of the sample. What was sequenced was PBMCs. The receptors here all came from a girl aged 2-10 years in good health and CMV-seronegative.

As DNA, the CDR3 is TGTGCCAGCAGTTTAGGGGGGGGTGAGCAGTTCTTC. Its protein is CASSLGGGEQFF. V is TRBV27 and J is TRBJ2-1; TRBD2 matches 7 bases. The CDR3 is 12 residues long. Germline CDR1 is MNHEY and CDR2 is SMNVEV (reference sequence). The V segment lost 2 bases and the J segment 9 bases; nucleotides outside the gene matches: 1.

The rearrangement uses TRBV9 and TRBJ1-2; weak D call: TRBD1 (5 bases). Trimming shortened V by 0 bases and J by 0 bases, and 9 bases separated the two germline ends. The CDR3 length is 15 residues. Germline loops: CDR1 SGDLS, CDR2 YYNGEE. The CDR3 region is CASSVAPGTNYGYTF. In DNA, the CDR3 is TGTGCCAGCAGCGTAGCTCCAGGGACTAACTATGGCTACACCTTC.

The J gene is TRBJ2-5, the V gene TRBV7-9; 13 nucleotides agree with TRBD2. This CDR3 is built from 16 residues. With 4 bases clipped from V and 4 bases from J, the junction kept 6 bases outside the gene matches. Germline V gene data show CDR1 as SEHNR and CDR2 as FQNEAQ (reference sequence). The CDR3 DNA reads TGTGCCAGCAGCTCCACTAGCGGGAGGGCCGCAGAGACCCAGTACTTC. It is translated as CASSSTSGRAAETQYF.

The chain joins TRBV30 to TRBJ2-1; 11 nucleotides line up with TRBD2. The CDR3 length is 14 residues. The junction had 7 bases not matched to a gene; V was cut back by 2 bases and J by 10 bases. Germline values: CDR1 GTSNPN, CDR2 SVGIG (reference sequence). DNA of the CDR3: TGTGCCTGGAGTAAGGCTAGCGGGAGGACCGAGCAGTTCTTC. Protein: CAWSKASGRTEQFF.

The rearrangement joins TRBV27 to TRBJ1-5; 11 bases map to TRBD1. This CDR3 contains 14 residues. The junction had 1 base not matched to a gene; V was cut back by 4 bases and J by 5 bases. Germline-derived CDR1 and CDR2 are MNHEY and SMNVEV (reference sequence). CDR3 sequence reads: CASSSDRGHQPQHF. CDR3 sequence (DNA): TGTGCCAGCAGTTCGGACAGGGGGCATCAGCCCCAGCATTTT.

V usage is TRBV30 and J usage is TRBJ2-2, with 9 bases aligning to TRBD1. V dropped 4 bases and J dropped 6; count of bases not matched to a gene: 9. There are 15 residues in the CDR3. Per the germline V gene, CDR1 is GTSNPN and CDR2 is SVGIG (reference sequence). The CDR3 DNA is TGTGCCTGGACGACCGGGACAGGGAGAGCCGGGGAGCTGTTTTTT. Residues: CAWTTGTGRAGELFF.

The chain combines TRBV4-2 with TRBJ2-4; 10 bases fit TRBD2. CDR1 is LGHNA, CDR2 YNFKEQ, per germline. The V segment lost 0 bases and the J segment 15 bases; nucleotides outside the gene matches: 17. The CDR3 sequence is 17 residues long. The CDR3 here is CASSQDIGSGGHEERYF. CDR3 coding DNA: TGTGCCAGCAGCCAAGATATCGGTAGCGGGGGGCACGAAGAAAGGTACTTC.

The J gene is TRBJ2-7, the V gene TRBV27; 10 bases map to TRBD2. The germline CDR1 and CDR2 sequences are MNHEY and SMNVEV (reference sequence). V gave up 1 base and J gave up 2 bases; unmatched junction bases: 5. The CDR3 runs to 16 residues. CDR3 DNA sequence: TGTGCCAGCAGTTTATTCAAGCGGGGGGGCCCCTACGAGCAGTACTTC. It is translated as CASSLFKRGGPYEQYF.

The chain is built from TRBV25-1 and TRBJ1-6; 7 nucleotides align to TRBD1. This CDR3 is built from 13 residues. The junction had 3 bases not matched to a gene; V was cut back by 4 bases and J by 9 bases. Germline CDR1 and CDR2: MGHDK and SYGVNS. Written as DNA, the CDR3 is TGTGCCAGCAGTGCAGGGGGTCGTTCACCCCTCCACTTT. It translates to CASSAGGRSPLHF.

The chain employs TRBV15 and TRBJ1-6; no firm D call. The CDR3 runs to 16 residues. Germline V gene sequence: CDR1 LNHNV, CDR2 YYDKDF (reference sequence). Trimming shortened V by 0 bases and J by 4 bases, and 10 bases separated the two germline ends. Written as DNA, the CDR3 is TGTGCCACCAGCAGAGAAGGCGGCCTATATAATTCACCCCTCCACTTT. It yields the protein CATSREGGLYNSPLHF.